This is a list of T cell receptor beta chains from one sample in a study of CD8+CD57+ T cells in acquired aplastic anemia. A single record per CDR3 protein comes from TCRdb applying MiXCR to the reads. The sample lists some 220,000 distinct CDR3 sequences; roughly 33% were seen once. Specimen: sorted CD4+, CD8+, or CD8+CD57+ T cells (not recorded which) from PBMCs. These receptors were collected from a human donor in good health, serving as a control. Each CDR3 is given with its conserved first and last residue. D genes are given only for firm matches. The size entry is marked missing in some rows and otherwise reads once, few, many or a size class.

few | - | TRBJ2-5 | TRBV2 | TGTGCCAGCAGTTTAACCGGGGGCGTCGAGACCCAGTACTTC | CASSLTGGVETQYF
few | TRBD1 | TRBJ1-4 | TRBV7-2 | TGTGCCAGCAGCTCTTCCGGGACAGGGTTTGAAAAACTGTTTTTT | CASSSSGTGFEKLFF
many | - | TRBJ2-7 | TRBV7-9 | TGTGCCAGCAGCCCCCTTACCTACGAGCAGTACTTC | CASSPLTYEQYF
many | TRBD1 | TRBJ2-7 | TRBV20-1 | TGCAGTGCTAGGGGGACAGGCTCCTACGAGCAGTACTTC | CSARGTGSYEQYF
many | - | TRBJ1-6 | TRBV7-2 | TGTGCCAGCAGCTTAGGTGGTGCCACCTTCTATTCACCCCTCCACTTT | CASSLGGATFYSPLHF
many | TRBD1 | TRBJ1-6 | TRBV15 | TGTGCCACCAGCAGAGATCGGGACAGGGGGCGATCACCCCTCCACTTT | CATSRDRDRGRSPLHF
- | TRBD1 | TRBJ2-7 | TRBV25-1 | TGTGCCAGCGGGACAGGGGTTAGCACCTACGAGCAGTACTTC | CASGTGVSTYEQYF
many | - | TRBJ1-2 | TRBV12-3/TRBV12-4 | TGTGCCAGCAGTTGGAACCAGGAAGGCTATGGCTACACCTTC | CASSWNQEGYGYTF
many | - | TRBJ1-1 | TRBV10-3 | TGTGCCACTGGCCCCGGGGGCGCTGAAGCTTTCTTT | CATGPGGAEAFF
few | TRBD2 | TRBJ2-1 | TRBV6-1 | TGTGCCAGCACCCTGGGGCTAGCGGTCAATGAGCAGTTCTTC | CASTLGLAVNEQFF
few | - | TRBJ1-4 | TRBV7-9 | TGTGCCAGCAGCCGCAGGGAGCCTAATGAAAAACTGTTTTTC | CASSRREPNEKLFF
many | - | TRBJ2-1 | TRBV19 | TGTGCCAGTAGGCGACTTGTGAGCTCCTACAATGAGCAGTTCTTC | CASRRLVSSYNEQFF
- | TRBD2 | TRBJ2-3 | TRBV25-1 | TGTGCCACCAGTGAAGCGGGGGGTAGCGATACGCAGTATTTT | CATSEAGGSDTQYF
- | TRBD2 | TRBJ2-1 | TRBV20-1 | TGCAGTGCCGGCCGCGGGGGGGCGCTTAATGAGCAGTTCTTC | CSAGRGGALNEQFF
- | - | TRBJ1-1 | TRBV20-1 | TGCAGTGCTGGGGGGAGGAACACTGAAGCTTTCTTT | CSAGGRNTEAFF
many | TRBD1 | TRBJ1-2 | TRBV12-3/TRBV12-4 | TGTGCCAGCAGCCCTGACACAGGGGCCGACTATGGCTACACCTTC | CASSPDTGADYGYTF
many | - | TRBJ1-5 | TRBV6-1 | TGTGCCAGCAGTGCTCCGTACCAGCCCCAGCATTTT | CASSAPYQPQHF
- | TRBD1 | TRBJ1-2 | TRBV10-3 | TGTGCAATCAGCCCGGGACAGGGTGTCTATGGCTACACCTTC | CAISPGQGVYGYTF
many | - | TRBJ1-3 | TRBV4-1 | TGCGCCAGCAGCCGAGACAGGAGCTCTGGAAACACCATATATTTT | CASSRDRSSGNTIYF
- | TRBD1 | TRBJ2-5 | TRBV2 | TGTGCCAGCACTAAGACAGGGGGCGAAGAGATCCAGTACTTC | CASTKTGGEEIQYF
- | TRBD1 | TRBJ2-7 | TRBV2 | TGTGCCAGCGTCCGGGACAGGTTGGACGAGCAGTACTTC | CASVRDRLDEQYF
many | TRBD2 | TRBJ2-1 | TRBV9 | TGTGCCAGCAGCGTAACCTTCGGGCGGGAGGGCCATGAGCAGTTCTTC | CASSVTFGREGHEQFF
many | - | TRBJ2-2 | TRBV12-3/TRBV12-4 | TGTGCCAGCAGCCTCCAAACAGAAGGGGAGCTGTTTTTT | CASSLQTEGELFF
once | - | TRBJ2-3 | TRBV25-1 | TGTGCCAGCAAGAGAGGGCCCACAGATACGCAGTATTTT | CASKRGPTDTQYF
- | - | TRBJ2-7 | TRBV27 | TGTGTCAGCAGTTTATTTAGCGTAGGCTCCTACGAGCAGTACTTC | CVSSLFSVGSYEQYF
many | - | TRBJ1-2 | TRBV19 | TGTGCCAGTAGCCCCAACACAGTTTACTATGGCTACACCTTC | CASSPNTVYYGYTF
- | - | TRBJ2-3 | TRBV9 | TGTGCCAGCAGCAAAGGAGGGGCCGCAACGGCAGATACGCAGTATTTT | CASSKGGAATADTQYF
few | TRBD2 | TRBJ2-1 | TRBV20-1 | TGCAGTGCTTGGAATCGTCTAGCGGGGACTTACAATGAGCAGTTCTTC | CSAWNRLAGTYNEQFF
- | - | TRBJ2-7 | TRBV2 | TGTGCCAGCTCAGCTACAGGGTCCCCCTACGAGCAGTACTTC | CASSATGSPYEQYF
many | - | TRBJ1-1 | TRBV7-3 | TGTGCCAGCAGCTTAATTCAGGGAACTGAAGCTTTCTTT | CASSLIQGTEAFF
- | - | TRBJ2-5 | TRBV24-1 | TGTGTCGCCAGTGATACGCCTGGCGGGGAAGAGACCCAGTACTTC | CVASDTPGGEETQYF
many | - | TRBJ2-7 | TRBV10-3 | TGTGCCATCAGTGAGTCGCCCCACGAGCAGTACTTC | CAISESPHEQYF
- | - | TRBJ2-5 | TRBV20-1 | TGCAGTGCGGGGCTAGCGCCACAAGAGACCCAGTACTTC | CSAGLAPQETQYF
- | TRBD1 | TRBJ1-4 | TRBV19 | TGTGCCAGTAGCATGGGACAGGGTAACGAAAAACTGTTTTTT | CASSMGQGNEKLFF
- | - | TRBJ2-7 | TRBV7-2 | TGTGCCAGCAGCTCAACTACTCCTTACGAGCAGTACTTC | CASSSTTPYEQYF
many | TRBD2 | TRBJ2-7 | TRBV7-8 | TGTGCCAGCAGCTTAGGGGGACTAGCGGGGGGCTACGAGCAGTACTTC | CASSLGGLAGGYEQYF
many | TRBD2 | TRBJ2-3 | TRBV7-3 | TGTGCCAGCAGCTTAGCGGGGGGCACAGATACGCAGTATTTT | CASSLAGGTDTQYF
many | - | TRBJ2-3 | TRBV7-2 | TGTGCCAGCAGCTTAGCAGCTGGGGTAAGCACAGATACGCAGTATTTT | CASSLAAGVSTDTQYF
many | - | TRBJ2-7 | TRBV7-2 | TGTGCCAGCAGCTTAGCGTACAGTTCCTACGAGCAGTACTTC | CASSLAYSSYEQYF
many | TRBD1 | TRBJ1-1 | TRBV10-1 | TGCGCCAGCAGTGATACTGGGACAGGGGCCACTGAAGCTTTCTTT | CASSDTGTGATEAFF
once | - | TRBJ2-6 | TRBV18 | TGTGCCAGCTCACCACCTGCCTCTGGGGCCAACGTCCTGACTTTC | CASSPPASGANVLTF
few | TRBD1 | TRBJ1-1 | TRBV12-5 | TGTGCTAGTGGGACAGGGGTACGAGGCACTGAAGCTTTCTTT | CASGTGVRGTEAFF
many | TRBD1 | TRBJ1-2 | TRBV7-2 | TGTGCCAGCAGCTTGGGACAGGGTTTGGGCTACACCTTC | CASSLGQGLGYTF
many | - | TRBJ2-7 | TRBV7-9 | TGTGCCAGCAGCAACTCGGGTGGGGGTAGAGTCCGGCAGTACTTC | CASSNSGGGRVRQYF
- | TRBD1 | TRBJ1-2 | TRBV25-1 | TGTGCCAGCAGTGAAGGACAGGGAGGCGGCTACACCTTC | CASSEGQGGGYTF
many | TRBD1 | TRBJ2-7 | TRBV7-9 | TGTGCCAGCAGCCCTCCGGACAGGACCTACGAGCAGTACTTC | CASSPPDRTYEQYF
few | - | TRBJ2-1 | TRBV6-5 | TGTGCCAGCAGTTACAAGAATGAGCAGTTCTTC | CASSYKNEQFF
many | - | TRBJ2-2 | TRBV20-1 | TGCAGTGCGACCGGGACTAACACCGGGGAGCTGTTTTTT | CSATGTNTGELFF
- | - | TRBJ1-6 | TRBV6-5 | TGTGCCAGCAGTTACTCGGCAGGAACTGCTGGTTCACCCCTCCACTTT | CASSYSAGTAGSPLHF